What follows describes a single T cell receptor (beta chain). Its antigen remains unknown. This sample stems from a study of T cell responses to AZD1222 COVID-19 vaccine. Clones were read by immunoSEQ multiplex PCR, and TCRdb kept only the in-frame ones, dropping some. The table shows over 95,000 clones, with roughly 90% occurring only once. Study-level points and caveats: Among spike-specific TCRs, nearly half reportedly target unmutated variant regions. White British ancestry dominated among donors, who included more females, and clonal diversity was possibly underestimated. Spike-specific TCR breadth rose after two AZD1222 doses, and depth rose as well. Dominant at 160-218 and 743-854, vaccine-associated CD4 TCRs also spanned spike.

The source of this sequence is an adult in good health. The sample consisted of peripheral blood, taken on day 0 of AZD1222 vaccination.

The CDR3 loop is CASSLDPGGGVLREQFF. CDR3 bases: TGTGCCAGCAGCTTAGATCCGGGTGGCGGGGTCCTGAGGGAGCAGTTCTTC. The chain uses TRBV11-2 and TRBJ2-1; perhaps TRBD2 as D (6 bases). CDR1 is SGHAT and CDR2 is FQNNGV in the germline V gene. V lost 0 bases, J lost 10 bases, and 22 bases lay in between. This CDR3 is 17 amino acids long.